The 15 T cell receptor beta chains below were found in one sample sequenced in a study of blood T cell repertoires in COVID-19. Profiled with immunoSEQ multiplex PCR; TCRdb holds only in-frame clones, not every one. The table records roughly 300,000 clones, about 83% of them present only once. The specimen sequenced was peripheral blood. The receptors originated from a woman in her forties or fifties with acute or convalescent COVID-19.

The chain is built from TRBV24-1 and TRBJ1-2, with D tentatively TRBD1 (6 bases). Germline values: CDR1 KGHDR, CDR2 SFDVKD. This CDR3 has 14 residues. Trimming cost V 4 bases and J 8 bases, with 16 bases left between them. For the CDR3, the DNA is TGTGCCACCAGTGACCAACAGGGAAGGGGAGGCTACACCTTC. Its protein product is CATSDQQGRGGYTF.

The chain is built from TRBV5-4 and TRBJ1-4; perhaps TRBD1 as D (5 bases). Trimming left V 6 bases short and J 8 bases short, with 17 bases between. There are 14 residues in the CDR3. Germline CDR1 is SGHNT and CDR2 is YYREEE (reference sequence). The CDR3 sequence: CASTRGSGGEKLFF. The CDR3 DNA reads as TGTGCCAGCACCCGGGGGAGCGGGGGAGAAAAACTGTTTTTT. The full variable domain, completed using reference TRBV5-4 and TRBJ1-4, is ETGVTQSPTHLIKTRGQQVTLRCSSQSGHNTVSWYQQALGQGPQFIFQYYREEENGRGNFPPRFSGLQFPNYSSELNVNALELDDSALYLCASTRGSGGEKLFFGSGTQLSVL.

This clone turned up a few times. V and J are TRBV7-2 and TRBJ2-4; 10 positions match TRBD1. This CDR3 region has 19 residues. CDR1 SGHTA and CDR2 FQGNSA come from the germline V gene. V dropped 7 bases and J dropped 0; count of bases not matched to a gene: 15. Here the CDR3 reads CASTVRGTGDALAKNIQYF. The CDR3 bases are TGTGCCAGCACGGTCCGAGGGACAGGGGATGCCCTAGCCAAAAACATTCAGTACTTC.

This sequence joins TRBV9 and TRBJ1-1; maybe TRBD1 (6 bases). Germline CDR1 reads SGDLS; CDR2 reads YYNGEE. Deletions cut 3 bases from V and 1 base from J, with 13 bases between. This CDR3 is built from 15 residues. CDR3 nucleotide sequence: TGTGCCAGCAGCGGCCTCACAGGGACGAACACTGAAGCTTTCTTT. Its translation: CASSGLTGTNTEAFF.

The chain links TRBV6-6 to TRBJ2-7; TRBD2 matches 11 bases. Per germline, CDR1 MNHNY and CDR2 SVGAGI (reference sequence). The CDR3 consists of 16 residues. The ends lost 2 bases at V and 1 base at J; junction bases unmatched: 4. The CDR3 loop is CASSYRLAGGSYEQYF. The CDR3 DNA sequence: TGTGCCAGCAGTTACCGTCTAGCGGGAGGATCCTACGAGCAGTACTTC.

CDR3 coding DNA: TGCGCCAGCAGCCCCGGACAGAGGAGGACTGAAGCTTTCTTT. As protein: CASSPGQRRTEAFF. This chain connects TRBV4-1 to TRBJ1-1; possible D gene TRBD1, 6 bases. V gave up 4 bases and J gave up 5 bases, with 14 bases separating them. Germline assignment: CDR1 MGHRA and CDR2 YSYEKL. This CDR3 has 14 residues.

This chain connects TRBV6-5 to TRBJ1-1, with D unresolved. Looked up from germline, CDR1 is MNHEY and CDR2 is SVGAGI. The CDR3 sequence is 13 residues long. The ends were cut back, 4 bases at V and 1 base at J, with 7 bases in the middle. This CDR3 reads CASSLHENTEAFF. Here the CDR3 DNA reads TGTGCCAGCAGTTTACACGAGAACACTGAAGCTTTCTTT.

This clone showed up just a few times. V and J are TRBV28 and TRBJ2-3, with TRBD2 matching 11 bases. CDR3 length: 19 amino acids. V was clipped by 2 bases and J by 0 bases; unmatched bases: 10. Per germline, CDR1 MDHEN and CDR2 SYDVKM. The CDR3 sequence is CASSLLGGSGRGSTDTQYF. Written as DNA, the CDR3 is TGTGCCAGCAGTTTACTAGGCGGTAGCGGGAGGGGGAGCACAGATACGCAGTATTTT.

The chain is built from TRBV30 and TRBJ1-6; no firm D call. Looked up from germline, CDR1 is GTSNPN and CDR2 is SVGIG (reference sequence). V was shortened by 3 bases and J by 7 bases, with 10 bases between the two germline ends. The CDR3 consists of 13 residues. CDR3 sequence reads: CAWRKSLNSPLHF. In DNA, the CDR3 is TGTGCCTGGAGGAAGAGCCTAAATTCACCCCTCCACTTT.

The chain combines TRBV24-1 with TRBJ2-2; 9 nucleotides align to TRBD1. The CDR3 sequence is 17 residues long. Germline-derived CDR1 and CDR2 are KGHDR and SFDVKD. V trimming: 3 bases; J trimming: 8 bases; junction bases outside the gene matches: 12. The CDR3 region has the DNA TGTGCCACCAGTGATCCGGGGACAGGGATTAGACCGGGGGAGCTGTTTTTT. Protein sequence: CATSDPGTGIRPGELFF.

This clone was seen only once. Here the CDR3 DNA reads TGTGCCAGCAGCTTCCAGGAAAAACTGTTTTTT. Its protein is CASSFQEKLFF. This chain uses TRBV7-9 with TRBJ1-4; D unresolved. Trimming removed 3 bases from V and 8 bases from J, with 4 bases in between. The CDR3 is 11 residues long. Germline CDR1 SEHNR, CDR2 FQNEAQ (reference sequence).

This sequence joins TRBV6-5 and TRBJ1-1, with D perhaps matching TRBD1 (6 bases). The CDR3 has 14 amino acids. V lost 10 bases to trimming and J lost 0 bases, with 15 bases between them. Germline V CDR1 and CDR2: MNHEY, SVGAGI. Here the CDR3 DNA reads TGTGCCACCCGCTGGACAGAAATGAACACTGAAGCTTTCTTT. Translating it yields CATRWTEMNTEAFF.

This clone was recorded only once. The chain uses TRBV6-4 and TRBJ2-1; a possible D gene is TRBD2 (6 bases). Germline assignment: CDR1 MRHNA and CDR2 SNTAGT. CDR3 length equals 11 residues. V was clipped by 6 bases and J by 9 bases, with 9 bases between them. This CDR3 is CASSRGSEQFF. The CDR3 nucleotides are TGTGCCAGCAGCCGGGGGAGTGAGCAGTTCTTC.

The genes are TRBV5-6 and TRBJ2-2; 8 bases agree with TRBD1. Trimming removed 1 base from V and 2 bases from J; junction bases left unmatched: 4. The CDR3 length is 16 residues. CDR1 SGHDT and CDR2 YYEEEE come from the germline V gene. CDR3 residues: CASSLRDRTNTGELFF. Written as DNA, the CDR3 is TGTGCCAGCAGCTTGAGGGACAGGACTAACACCGGGGAGCTGTTTTTT.

The chain couples TRBV9 to TRBJ2-1; D is undetermined. Germline V gene lookup returns CDR1 SGDLS and CDR2 YYNGEE. V was clipped by 0 bases and J by 6 bases, with 10 bases between them. CDR3 size: 14 residues. The CDR3, as DNA: TGTGCCAGCAGCGTAGAGTTGAGTAGCAATGAGCAGTTCTTC. As protein: CASSVELSSNEQFF.